Listed below are T cell receptor beta chains from one sample, sequenced in a study of identical twins. From the 5' RACE reads, TCRdb called clonotypes with MiXCR, one entry per CDR3 protein. The sample lists 600,000 to 800,000 distinct CDR3 sequences; about 20% were seen once. This sample was shared with a second study, whose subject was T cells expressing NK-cell markers.

The sequencing sample was made of PBMCs. The origin of the receptors is a woman in her late teens or twenties in good health. The CDR3 runs from the conserved cysteine through the conserved F or W. The D gene is left open where the match is weak. The size field is filled for only some rows; it gives once, few, many or a size class.

. many TRBJ1-2 TRBV29-1 14 CSVWAGGEKYGYTF TGCAGCGTTTGGGCCGGGGGCGAAAAGTATGGCTACACCTTC
TRBD2 few TRBJ2-1 TRBV20-1 15 CSARKAGAGRNEQFF TGCAGTGCTAGGAAAGCGGGGGCGGGGAGGAATGAGCAGTTCTTC
. few TRBJ1-1 TRBV6-5 13 CASSSRTAYEAFF TGTGCCAGCAGTTCACGGACGGCTTATGAAGCTTTCTTT
. many TRBJ2-3 TRBV11-2 12 CASRFPADTQYF TGTGCCAGCAGGTTTCCTGCAGATACGCAGTATTTT
TRBD2 . TRBJ2-7 TRBV20-1 13 CSARPGGPYEQYF TGCAGTGCTCGGCCGGGGGGGCCTTACGAGCAGTACTTC
. many TRBJ2-5 TRBV6-5 15 CASSYAGHAIETQYF TGTGCCAGCAGTTATGCGGGACACGCCATCGAGACCCAGTACTTC
. . TRBJ2-3 TRBV20-1 14 CSASMPDLMNTQYF TGCAGTGCTAGTATGCCGGATTTAATGAATACGCAGTATTTT
. . TRBJ2-3 TRBV6-1 16 CASSEYGNQYTDTQYF TGTGCCAGCAGTGAATACGGGAATCAGTACACAGATACGCAGTATTTT
. . TRBJ2-1 TRBV5-1 13 CASSVYSYNEQFF TGCGCCAGCAGCGTCTACTCCTACAATGAGCAGTTCTTC
. few TRBJ1-6 TRBV7-3 15 CASSLTTGYNSPLHF TGTGCCAGCAGCTTAACGACAGGATATAATTCACCCCTCCACTTT
TRBD1 few TRBJ1-4 TRBV7-9 14 CASSRDRGNEKLFF TGTGCCAGCAGCCGGGACAGGGGGAATGAAAAACTGTTTTTT
TRBD2 . TRBJ2-3 TRBV5-8 14 CASRSLAGSDTQYF TGTGCCAGCAGATCATTAGCGGGGTCAGATACGCAGTATTTT
TRBD2 few TRBJ2-7 TRBV5-1 14 CASSLAGALDEQYF TGCGCCAGCAGCTTAGCGGGGGCGTTGGACGAGCAGTACTTC
. . TRBJ2-5 TRBV29-1 12 CSVEVGWETQYF TGCAGCGTTGAAGTGGGCTGGGAGACCCAGTACTTC
. . TRBJ1-2 TRBV12-3/TRBV12-4 13 CASRQTGLYGYTF TGTGCCAGCAGACAGACGGGACTCTATGGCTACACCTTC
TRBD1 . TRBJ1-5 TRBV12-5 13 CASDTDREQPQHF TGTGCTAGTGATACCGACAGGGAACAGCCCCAGCATTTT
TRBD1 . TRBJ2-4 TRBV3-1 20 CASSQANPRDRDRRVNIQYF TGTGCCAGCAGCCAAGCAAACCCGCGAGACCGGGACAGGAGGGTAAACATTCAGTACTTC
TRBD2 few TRBJ2-1 TRBV29-1 12 CSVEEGGIEQFF TGCAGCGTTGAAGAGGGGGGGATTGAGCAGTTCTTC
. many TRBJ1-4 TRBV7-2 14 CASSFQSRFEKLFF TGTGCCAGCAGCTTTCAGAGTCGGTTTGAAAAACTGTTTTTT
. few TRBJ2-3 TRBV23-1 17 CASSHSSGTRNLDTQYF TGCGCCAGCAGTCACTCCTCCGGGACAAGAAATTTAGATACGCAGTATTTT
. many TRBJ2-7 TRBV3-1 14 CASSQEDAAYEQYF TGTGCCAGCAGCCAAGAGGACGCAGCCTACGAGCAGTACTTC
. few TRBJ1-1 TRBV5-1 14 CASSFQEGNTEAFF TGCGCCAGCAGCTTCCAGGAGGGGAACACTGAAGCTTTCTTT
. . TRBJ2-1 TRBV27 16 CASVEFAGGAGAEQFF TGTGCCAGCGTAGAGTTCGCAGGGGGCGCGGGGGCTGAGCAGTTCTTC
TRBD1 many TRBJ2-7 TRBV11-2 15 CASSPRSGQPYEQYF TGTGCCAGCAGCCCTAGGTCGGGACAGCCATACGAGCAGTACTTC
TRBD1 few TRBJ2-7 TRBV20-1 15 CSARGTGTGLYEQYF TGCAGTGCTAGAGGTACCGGGACAGGGCTCTACGAGCAGTACTTC
TRBD1 few TRBJ1-1 TRBV12-3/TRBV12-4 16 CASRPGEGTGHTEAFF TGTGCCAGCAGACCCGGGGAAGGGACAGGGCACACTGAAGCTTTCTTT
TRBD1 . TRBJ1-2 TRBV20-1 12 CSAGQANYGYTF TGCAGTGCCGGACAGGCGAACTATGGCTACACCTTC
. . TRBJ2-7 TRBV7-2 14 CASSLVPRSREQYF TGTGCCAGCAGCTTAGTACCCCGGAGCCGCGAGCAGTACTTC
TRBD1 few TRBJ1-2 TRBV20-1 13 CSARDDRADGYTF TGCAGTGCTAGAGATGACAGGGCGGATGGCTACACCTTC
TRBD1 . TRBJ2-7 TRBV6-1 15 CASSPRQGSAYEQYF TGTGCCAGCAGCCCCAGACAGGGTTCAGCGTACGAGCAGTACTTC
. few TRBJ2-3 TRBV2 14 CASRKPAGGDTQYF TGTGCCAGCCGAAAGCCAGCTGGAGGAGATACGCAGTATTTT
TRBD2 many TRBJ2-7 TRBV9 14 CASSVGGGANEQYF TGTGCCAGCAGCGTCGGGGGAGGGGCAAACGAGCAGTACTTC
. . TRBJ2-1 TRBV12-5 14 CASGLGAGSVEQFF TGTGCTAGTGGTTTGGGAGCGGGCAGTGTTGAGCAGTTCTTC
. few TRBJ2-1 TRBV20-1 15 CSARNRDGYYNEQFF TGCAGTGCTAGAAACCGGGACGGATACTACAATGAGCAGTTCTTC
. . TRBJ2-2 TRBV4-2 15 CASSQEPANTGELFF TGTGCCAGCAGCCAAGAGCCCGCGAACACCGGGGAGCTGTTTTTT
. . TRBJ2-1 TRBV10-3 13 CAISDFGDNEQFF TGTGCCATCAGTGACTTCGGGGACAATGAGCAGTTCTTC
. few TRBJ1-3 TRBV2 11 CASAGVDTIYF TGTGCCAGCGCAGGGGTAGACACCATATATTTT
TRBD2 . TRBJ2-3 TRBV20-1 14 CSADASGEGDTQYF TGCAGTGCGGATGCTAGCGGGGAGGGAGATACGCAGTATTTT